The source of this T cell receptor beta chain is a study of blood T cell repertoires in COVID-19. The V gene lost 1 base and the J gene lost 9 bases, with 7 bases spanning the gap. The CDR3 is 13 amino acids. Germline V gene lookup returns CDR1 MGHRA and CDR2 YSYEKL. The sample holds a few counts of this clone. Repertoires were generated with immunoSEQ multiplex PCR, while TCRdb's copy carries only in-frame clones and drops some. This table holds approximately 260,000 clones, around 87% found once. The specimen was peripheral blood. This receptor was taken from a man younger than 35 with active or convalescent COVID-19. The V call is TRBV4-1, the J call TRBJ1-6; D is ambiguous. The CDR3 reads CASSQARVSPLHF. In DNA form, the CDR3 reads TGCGCCAGCAGCCAAGCGAGGGTTTCACCCCTCCACTTT.